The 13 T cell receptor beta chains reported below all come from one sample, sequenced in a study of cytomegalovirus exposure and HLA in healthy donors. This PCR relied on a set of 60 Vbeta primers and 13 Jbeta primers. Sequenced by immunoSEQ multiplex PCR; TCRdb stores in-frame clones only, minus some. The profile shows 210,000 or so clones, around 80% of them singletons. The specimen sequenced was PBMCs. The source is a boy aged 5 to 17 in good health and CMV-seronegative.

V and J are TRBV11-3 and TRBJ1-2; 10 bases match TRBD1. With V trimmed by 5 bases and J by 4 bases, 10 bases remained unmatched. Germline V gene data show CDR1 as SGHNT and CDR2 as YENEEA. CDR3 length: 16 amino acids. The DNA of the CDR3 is TGTGCCAGCAGCCACCTATGGACAGGGGGTACCTATGGCTACACCTTC. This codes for CASSHLWTGGTYGYTF.

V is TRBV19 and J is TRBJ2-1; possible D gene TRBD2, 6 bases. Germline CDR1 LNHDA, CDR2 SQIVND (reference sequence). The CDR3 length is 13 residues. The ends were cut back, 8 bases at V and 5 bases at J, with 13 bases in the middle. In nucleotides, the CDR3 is TGTGCCAGTGCCGAGACTAGACACAATGAGCAGTTCTTC. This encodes CASAETRHNEQFF.

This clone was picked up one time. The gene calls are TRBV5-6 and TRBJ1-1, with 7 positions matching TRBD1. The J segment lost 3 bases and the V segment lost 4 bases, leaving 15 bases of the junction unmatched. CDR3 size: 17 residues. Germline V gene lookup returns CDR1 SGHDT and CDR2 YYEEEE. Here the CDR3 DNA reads TGTGCCAGCAGCCGCAGCCCTAGGGGGCGGCAGGACACTGAAGCTTTCTTT. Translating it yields CASSRSPRGRQDTEAFF.

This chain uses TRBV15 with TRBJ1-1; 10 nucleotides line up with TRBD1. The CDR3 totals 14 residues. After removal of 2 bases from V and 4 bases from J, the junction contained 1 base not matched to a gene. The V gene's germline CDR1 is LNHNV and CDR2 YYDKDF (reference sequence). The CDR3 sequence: CATSRRTGGTEAFF. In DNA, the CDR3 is TGTGCCACCAGCAGACGGACAGGGGGCACTGAAGCTTTCTTT.

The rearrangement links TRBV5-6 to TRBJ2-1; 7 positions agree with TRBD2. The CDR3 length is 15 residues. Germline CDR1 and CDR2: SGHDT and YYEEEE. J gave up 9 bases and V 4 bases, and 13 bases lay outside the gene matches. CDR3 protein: CASSPGTNPDLEQFF. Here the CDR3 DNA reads TGTGCCAGCAGCCCCGGGACTAACCCCGATCTTGAGCAGTTCTTC.

CDR3 sequence (DNA): TGTGCCAGCTCACCAGTCGTGTTCACAGATACGCAGTATTTT. Translating gives CASSPVVFTDTQYF. The V gene is TRBV18, the J gene TRBJ2-3; no firm D call. Per germline, CDR1 KGHSH and CDR2 LQKENI. The CDR3 extends over 14 amino acids. The V gene lost 2 bases and the J gene lost 2 bases, with 8 bases spanning the gap.

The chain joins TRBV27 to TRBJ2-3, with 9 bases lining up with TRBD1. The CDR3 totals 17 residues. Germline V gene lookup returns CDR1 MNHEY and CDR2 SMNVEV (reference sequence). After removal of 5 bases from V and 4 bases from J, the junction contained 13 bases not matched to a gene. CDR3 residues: CASSPLTGGLGADTQYF. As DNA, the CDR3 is TGTGCCAGCAGTCCACTCACAGGGGGCCTGGGTGCAGATACGCAGTATTTT.

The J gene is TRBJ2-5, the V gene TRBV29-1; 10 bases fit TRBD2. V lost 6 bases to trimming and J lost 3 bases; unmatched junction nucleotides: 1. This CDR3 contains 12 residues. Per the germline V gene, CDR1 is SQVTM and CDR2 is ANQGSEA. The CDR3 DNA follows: TGCAGCGTCCTAGCGGGGGAAGAGACCCAGTACTTC. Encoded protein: CSVLAGEETQYF.

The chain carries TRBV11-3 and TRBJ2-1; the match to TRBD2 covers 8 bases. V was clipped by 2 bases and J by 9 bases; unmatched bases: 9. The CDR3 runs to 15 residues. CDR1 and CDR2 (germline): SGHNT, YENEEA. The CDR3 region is CASSLFRGRLTEQFF. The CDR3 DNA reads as TGTGCCAGCAGCTTATTTCGCGGGAGGTTGACTGAGCAGTTCTTC.

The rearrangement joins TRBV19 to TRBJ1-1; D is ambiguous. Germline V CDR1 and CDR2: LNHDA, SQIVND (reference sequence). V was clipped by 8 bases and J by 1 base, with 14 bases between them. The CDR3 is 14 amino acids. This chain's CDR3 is CASRPHAGNTEAFF. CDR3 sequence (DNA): TGTGCCAGTCGACCCCACGCGGGGAACACTGAAGCTTTCTTT. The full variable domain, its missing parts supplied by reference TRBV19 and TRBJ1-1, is DGGITQSPKYLFRKEGQNVTLSCEQNLNHDAMYWYRQDPGQGLRLIYYSQIVNDFQKGDIAEGYSVSREKKESFPLTVTSAQKNPTAFYLCASRPHAGNTEAFFGQGTRLTVV.

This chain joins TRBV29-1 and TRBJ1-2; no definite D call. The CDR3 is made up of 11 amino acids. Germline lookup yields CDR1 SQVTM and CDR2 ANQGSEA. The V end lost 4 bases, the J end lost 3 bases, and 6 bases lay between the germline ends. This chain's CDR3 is CSVGADYGYTF. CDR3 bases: TGCAGCGTTGGCGCGGACTATGGCTACACCTTC. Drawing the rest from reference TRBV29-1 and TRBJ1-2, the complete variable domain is SAVISQKPSRDICQRGTSLTIQCQVDSQVTMMFWYRQQPGQSLTLIATANQGSEATYESGFVIDKFPISRPNLTFSTLTVSNMSPEDSSIYLCSVGADYGYTFGSGTRLTVV.

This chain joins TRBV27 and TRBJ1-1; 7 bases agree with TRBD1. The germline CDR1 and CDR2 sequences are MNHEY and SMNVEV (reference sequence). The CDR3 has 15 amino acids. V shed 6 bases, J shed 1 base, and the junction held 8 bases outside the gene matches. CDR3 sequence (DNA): TGTGCCAGCAGATCTCCGACAGGGAAGAACACTGAAGCTTTCTTT. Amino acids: CASRSPTGKNTEAFF.

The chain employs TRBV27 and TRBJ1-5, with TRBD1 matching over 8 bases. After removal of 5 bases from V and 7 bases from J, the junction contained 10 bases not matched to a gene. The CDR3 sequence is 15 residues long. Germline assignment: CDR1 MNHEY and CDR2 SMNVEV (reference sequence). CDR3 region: CASSPNDRGGQPQHF. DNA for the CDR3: TGTGCCAGCAGTCCCAATGACAGGGGCGGCCAGCCCCAGCATTTT.